This T cell receptor (beta chain) was captured in a study of T cell clones after liver transplantation. Overall study context: Three of eight recipients were HCV-positive; others had non-autoimmune, non-viral indications.

Trimming took 2 bases from V and 3 from J, leaving 11 bases between them. Looked up from germline, CDR1 is MNHEY and CDR2 is SVGAGI. The CDR3 has 15 residues. CD3+CD4+ and CD3+CD8+ cells were FACS-sorted from thawed unstimulated PBMCs. Measured with immunoSEQ multiplex PCR; TCRdb has only the in-frame clones, and not every one. In the table there are some 70,000 clones, 80% of which are singletons. Sequencing used CD4+ T cells from blood, obtained before liver transplant. The clonotype comes from a human donor who received a liver transplant. The rearrangement links TRBV6-5 to TRBJ1-5; TRBD1 is a possible D gene (6 bases). This CDR3 reads CASSYSQGNNQPQHF. The CDR3 region has the DNA TGTGCCAGCAGTTACAGTCAGGGGAACAATCAGCCCCAGCATTTT.